The 15 T cell receptor beta chains reported below all come from one sample, sequenced in a study of regulatory T cells in long-lasting Graves disease (dated by TCRdb to the early 2020s). Library generation was performed with multiplex PCR. Sequencing instrument: Illumina HiSeq 4000. iRepertoire HTBI primers and Arm-PCR amplification of CDR3 regions were used to construct TCR beta libraries. Using fastp at Q25 and MiXCR, TCRdb reprocessed the public reads and kept productive beta chains. All rows with the same CDR3 protein become a single entry with the most common DNA and genes. The sample has roughly 510,000 distinct CDR3 sequences on record, roughly 16% of them singletons. Together, the top ten hold 9.5% to 15% of the sample. The sample's time point label, decoded: newly diagnosed GD, antithyroid drugs for less than 3 months. RNA was extracted from PBMCs in TRIzol for both TCR sequencing and RNA sequencing.

This sample also belongs to another study, concerning T cells in Graves' hyperthyroidism and ophthalmopathy.

The material was peripheral blood mononuclear cells (PBMCs), obtained at new diagnosis, from a patient treated with antithyroid drugs. The receptors here all came from a man between 18 and 35 years old with Graves disease. Donor details come from another sample of the same person, matched by shared clones.

J is TRBJ1-5 and V is TRBV6-1; TRBD1 matches 7 bases. The junction had 14 bases not matched to a gene; V was cut back by 2 bases and J by 7 bases. The CDR3 spans 17 residues. Germline V gene lookup returns CDR1 MNHNS and CDR2 SASEGT. The CDR3: CASSEPTGAYRGQPQHF. The CDR3 coding sequence is TGTGCCAGCAGTGAACCAACAGGGGCGTATCGAGGGCAGCCCCAGCATTTT.

This chain uses TRBV19 with TRBJ1-5; D is ambiguous. The CDR3 has 17 residues. Germline values: CDR1 LNHDA, CDR2 SQIVND (reference sequence). The V and J ends lost 5 bases and 6 bases respectively, with 23 bases between them. The CDR3 reads CASSGPGPNGKGQPQHF. Here the CDR3 DNA reads TGTGCCAGTAGTGGCCCTGGGCCCAATGGGAAGGGTCAGCCCCAGCATTTT.

Only a few counts were recorded for this clonotype. This sequence joins TRBV5-1 and TRBJ2-1, with 12 bases aligning to TRBD2. This CDR3 is built from 14 residues. The germline V gene has CDR1 SGHRS and CDR2 YFSETQ. Germline trimming cut 7 bases from V and 8 bases from J; bases unmatched to any gene: 7. CDR3 sequence reads: CASRTSGVVDEQFF. The CDR3, as DNA: TGCGCCAGCCGGACTAGCGGGGTGGTGGATGAGCAGTTCTTC.

The chain carries TRBV3-1 and TRBJ2-6, with 9 nucleotides matching TRBD2. The CDR3 has 19 amino acids. The J segment lost 2 bases and the V segment lost 1 base, leaving 9 bases of the junction unmatched. Germline V lookup: CDR1 LGHDT, CDR2 YNNKEL (reference sequence). The CDR3 sequence is CASSQVFISGRAGANVLTF. CDR3 in DNA: TGTGCCAGCAGCCAAGTGTTTATTAGCGGGAGAGCTGGGGCCAACGTCCTGACTTTC.

This clonotype was counted at least ten times. CDR3 sequence reads: CASSSGTSGSSEETQYF. The CDR3 coding sequence is TGTGCCAGCAGTTCCGGGACTAGCGGGAGTAGTGAAGAGACCCAGTACTTC. The chain joins TRBV12-3 or TRBV12-4 to TRBJ2-5, with 14 bases aligning to TRBD2. V was clipped by 4 bases and J by 3 bases; unmatched bases: 7. The CDR3 totals 17 residues.

About this clonotype: Its ends do not fully match the called genes, so a read error is possible. The chain is built from TRBV30 and TRBJ2-1; D gene uncertain. The CDR3 spans 13 residues. The germline V gene has CDR1 GTSNPN and CDR2 SVGIG (reference sequence). CDR3 nucleotides: TGTGCCTCGAGTGTTCAGTACTACAATGAGCAGTTCTTC. This sequence encodes CASSVQYYNEQFF. Supplemented by reference TRBV30 and TRBJ2-1, the full variable domain reads SQTIHQWPATLVQPVGSPLSLECTVEGTSNPNLYWYRQAAGRGLQLLFYSVGIGQISSEVPQNLSASRPQDRQFILSSKKLLLSDSGFYLCASSVQYYNEQFFGPGTRLTVL.

The V call is TRBV7-3, the J call TRBJ2-1, with D perhaps TRBD1 (6 bases). The germline CDR1 and CDR2 sequences are SGHTA and FQGTGA. The CDR3 extends over 10 amino acids. Trimming cost V 9 bases and J 15 bases, with 15 bases left between them. CDR3 nucleotides: TGTGCCAGGGAAAGGGGGTTTGCGTTCTTC. The encoded protein is CARERGFAFF.

In its sample, this clonotype was seen a few times. The chain uses TRBV5-5 and TRBJ2-1; 9 positions match TRBD1. The CDR3 extends over 17 amino acids. Germline assignment: CDR1 SGHKS and CDR2 YYEKEE (reference sequence). V was pared by 3 bases and J by 3 bases, with 10 bases of the junction left unmatched. The CDR3 DNA follows: TGTGCCAGCAGCTCGAAAATGGACAGGGGACTCTACAATGAGCAGTTCTTC. Residues: CASSSKMDRGLYNEQFF.

The chain combines TRBV20-1 with TRBJ1-2; D remains unclear. With 0 bases removed from V and 4 bases from J, the gap between germline ends came to 18 bases. The CDR3 runs to 16 residues. CDR1 DFQATT and CDR2 SNEGSKA come from the germline V gene (reference sequence). The CDR3 DNA is TGCAGTGCTAGAGATAACGAGCCCGGGGAGAGCTATGGCTACACCTTC. It translates to CSARDNEPGESYGYTF.

This clonotype was recorded at least ten times. The V gene is TRBV20-1, the J gene TRBJ2-7; TRBD2 aligns across 7 bases. The CDR3 loop spans 16 amino acids. The J segment lost 3 bases and the V segment lost 3 bases, leaving 14 bases of the junction unmatched. Germline assignment: CDR1 DFQATT and CDR2 SNEGSKA (reference sequence). CDR3 nucleotides: TGCAGTGCTAGGAATACGGGGAGCAGCGGGGTCTACGAGCAGTACTTC. Translation gives CSARNTGSSGVYEQYF.

Ten or more counts support this clonotype. The rearrangement uses TRBV28 and TRBJ1-1; D perhaps matches TRBD1 (5 bases). V lost 4 bases and J lost 6, with 24 bases in between. The CDR3 length is 17 residues. Germline CDR1 reads MDHEN; CDR2 reads SYDVKM. The CDR3 protein is CASSSTPREVGIPEAFF. The CDR3, as DNA: TGTGCCAGCAGTTCCACGCCCAGGGAGGTAGGGATCCCTGAAGCTTTCTTT.

This chain connects TRBV30 to TRBJ1-4; weak D call: TRBD1 (6 bases). The V gene lost 7 bases and the J gene lost 8 bases, with 23 bases spanning the gap. Germline V CDR1 and CDR2: GTSNPN, SVGIG (reference sequence). CDR3 length equals 15 residues. CDR3 sequence (DNA): TGTGCCTTCGACGGTGGGGGGGCGGATGACGAAAAACTGTTTTTT. This codes for CAFDGGGADDEKLFF. Supplemented by reference TRBV30 and TRBJ1-4, the full variable domain reads SQTIHQWPATLVQPVGSPLSLECTVEGTSNPNLYWYRQAAGRGLQLLFYSVGIGQISSEVPQNLSASRPQDRQFILSSKKLLLSDSGFYLCAFDGGGADDEKLFFGSGTQLSVL.

Many counts were recorded for this clonotype. The rearrangement links TRBV28 to TRBJ2-3; the match to TRBD2 covers 10 bases. V was pared by 6 bases and J by 5 bases, with 14 bases of the junction left unmatched. The CDR3 is 17 amino acids. Germline V gene lookup returns CDR1 MDHEN and CDR2 SYDVKM. The CDR3 protein is CASRTYGAGGGKDTQYF. CDR3 bases: TGTGCCAGCAGGACCTACGGAGCGGGAGGGGGGAAAGATACGCAGTATTTT.

The table lists this clonotype with many counts. In nucleotides, the CDR3 is TGTGCCAGCAGCTTGACCGGGACAGGGGTATTCGAGCAGTACTTC. This gives the protein CASSLTGTGVFEQYF. The gene calls are TRBV7-3 and TRBJ2-7; 10 bases agree with TRBD1. The CDR3 runs to 15 residues. CDR1 is SGHTA, CDR2 FQGTGA, per germline. V lost 3 bases, J lost 6 bases, and 8 bases stayed unmatched. The full variable domain, rest sourced from reference TRBV7-3 and TRBJ2-7, is GAGVSQTPSNKVTEKGKYVELRCDPISGHTALYWYRQSLGQGPEFLIYFQGTGAADDSGLPNDRFFAVRPEGSVSTLKIQRTERGDSAVYLCASSLTGTGVFEQYFGPGTRLTVT.

This clonotype showed up many times. V gene TRBV29-1 combines with J gene TRBJ2-7; 7 bases map to TRBD2. CDR1 is SQVTM, CDR2 ANQGSEA, per germline. The CDR3 runs 15 residues. Trimming cost V 7 bases and J 5 bases; bases outside gene matches: 17. This chain's CDR3 is CSASDPGLAAHEQYF. CDR3 coding DNA: TGCAGCGCCAGCGACCCTGGCCTAGCGGCTCACGAGCAGTACTTC.